This TCR beta chain was sequenced in a study of T-cell reconstitution after alpha-beta-depleted transplantation in children (dated by TCRdb to 2016 to 2017). General notes on the study: Using TCR repertoire profiling, the study quantitatively followed how T-cell immune reconstitution unfolded in children after TCRalphabeta/CD19-depleted allogeneic hematopoietic cell transplantation. Summary of the overall study and its limitations: The frequencies of hyperexpanded clones fell over the following months, and after one year, T-cell counts and TCRbeta diversity were mostly attributed to newly produced T cells. The apparently early recovery of alphabetaT-cell counts about two months after transplant reportedly depended on only several hundred rapidly expanded clones that came from non-depleted graft cells. In some patients, high TCRbeta diversity at day 60 was attributed to recipient T cells and intrathymic progenitors that had survived conditioning.

The sample holds many counts of this clonotype. Its antigen is not yet known. Base qualities are not recorded, but no much larger clone differs from it by a single base. Taken from the germline V gene (reference sequence), the CDR1 and CDR2 loops are PRHDT and FYEKMQ. The junction shows trimming of 3 bases on V and 9 bases on J, plus 11 bases between the germline ends. Including cysteine and phenylalanine, the CDR3 has 12 amino acids. Only the CDR3 portion is preserved as DNA: 36 bases, with reading frame beginning at the first base. The method was PCR. Sequencing was performed on an Illumina HiSeq 2500. To normalize quantification of the TCRbeta repertoire, the TCR libraries were built with molecular barcoding that relied on unique molecular identifiers. TCRdb reprocessed the public reads (quality trimming at Q25 with fastp, clone calling with MiXCR) and kept in-frame beta chains. CDR3 protein sequences are deduplicated, and each keeps its most common genes and DNA. This sample is represented by roughly 240,000 distinct CDR3 sequences; 8.2% of them were singletons. The top ten constitute just under 6.5% of the sample.

This sample's treatment or condition label indicates: allogeneic hematopoietic cell transplantation with graft depleted of TCRalphabeta T cells and CD19 B cells. Transplant recipients were children who received TCRalphabeta/CD19-depleted allogeneic hematopoietic cell grafts. This receptor was identified in a male patient younger than 18 who had a stem cell transplant for acute lymphoblastic leukemia, so the T cells may come from the graft donor. Recombination connected TRBV13 to TRBJ1-1; the D gene cannot be named for sure. Material: PBMCs, mostly from graft donor cells, obtained 180 days after TCRalphabeta/CD19-depleted stem cell transplant. The DNA sequence follows: TGTGCCAGCAGCTTCAAAGATACGAAAGCTTTCTTT. Translated, it reads CASSFKDTKAFF.